A single sample gave rise to the 18 T cell receptor beta chains below, sequenced in a study of control samples from healthy donors and cancer patients. Clones were sequenced by immunoSEQ multiplex PCR, and TCRdb holds only the in-frame ones, with some missing. This sample has approximately 150,000 clones, with 80% to 90% found just once. Sequenced: blood. The receptors here all came from a man younger than 35 in good health.

This clone is a singleton in its sample. The rearrangement uses TRBV5-1 and TRBJ2-3, with D tentatively TRBD1 (6 bases). Germline V gene sequence: CDR1 SGHRS, CDR2 YFSETQ. The CDR3 sequence is 15 residues long. The V end was cut by 5 bases, the J end by 0 bases, with 13 bases between. The DNA of the CDR3 is TGCGCCAGCAGAGCTACAGGGTCTAGCACAGATACGCAGTATTTT. It encodes CASRATGSSTDTQYF.

The CDR3 DNA is TGTGCCAGCTCACCCGGGACAGTCGACAACACCGGGGAGCTGTTTTTT. Residues: CASSPGTVDNTGELFF. The chain uses TRBV18 and TRBJ2-2; TRBD1 matches 7 bases. The CDR3 totals 16 residues. The ends lost 3 bases at V and 2 bases at J; junction bases unmatched: 6. Germline values: CDR1 KGHSH, CDR2 LQKENI.

The chain joins TRBV19 to TRBJ1-2; no clear D. The CDR3 consists of 14 residues. Trimming shortened V by 6 bases and J by 8 bases, and 19 bases separated the two germline ends. CDR1 and CDR2 (germline): LNHDA, SQIVND (reference sequence). The CDR3 nucleotides read TGTGCCAGTAGCCTTGCACGGGTATTGTACGGCTACACCTTC. Translation: CASSLARVLYGYTF.

The rearrangement joins TRBV5-4 to TRBJ2-5; D possibly matches TRBD1 or TRBD2 (6 bases each). Germline V CDR1 and CDR2: SGHNT, YYREEE (reference sequence). Trimming took 2 bases from V and 5 from J, leaving 16 bases between them. This CDR3 comprises 15 residues. For the CDR3, the DNA is TGTGCCAGCAGCTTTTCTGGGGGGCGAGGGGAGACCCAGTACTTC. The encoded protein is CASSFSGGRGETQYF. Full variable domain (outside the CDR3, taken from reference TRBV5-4 and TRBJ2-5): ETGVTQSPTHLIKTRGQQVTLRCSSQSGHNTVSWYQQALGQGPQFIFQYYREEENGRGNFPPRFSGLQFPNYSSELNVNALELDDSALYLCASSFSGGRGETQYFGPGTRLLVL.

This clone was seen a single time. The chain couples TRBV13 to TRBJ1-6, with D unclear. Germline CDR1 PRHDT, CDR2 FYEKMQ (reference sequence). The CDR3 covers 12 residues. Trimming pared 4 bases from V and 7 bases from J, leaving 5 bases between. The CDR3 sequence is CASSSENSPLHF. The DNA of the CDR3 is TGTGCCAGCAGCTCCGAAAATTCACCCCTCCACTTT. Looking up the rest from reference TRBV13 and TRBJ1-6 gives the full variable domain: AAGVIQSPRHLIKEKRETATLKCYPIPRHDTVYWYQQGPGQDPQFLISFYEKMQSDKGSIPDRFSAQQFSDYHSELNMSSLELGDSALYFCASSSENSPLHFGNGTRLTVT.

V gene TRBV4-3 combines with J gene TRBJ2-7; 7 bases map to TRBD1. Germline CDR1 reads LGHNA; CDR2 reads YSLEER. The CDR3 extends over 14 amino acids. With 4 bases clipped from V and 3 bases from J, the junction kept 6 bases outside the gene matches. CDR3 sequence (DNA): TGCGCCAGCAGCCTCGCGACAGGGAACTACGAGCAGTACTTC. Amino acids: CASSLATGNYEQYF.

The V and J genes are TRBV4-1 and TRBJ2-3; 7 bases fit TRBD1. Germline CDR1 and CDR2: MGHRA and YSYEKL. The CDR3 length is 17 residues. With V trimmed by 1 base and J by 0 bases, 7 bases remained unmatched. The chain's CDR3 is CASSQGPTGYSTDTQYF. In nucleotides, the CDR3 is TGCGCCAGCAGCCAAGGCCCGACAGGGTATAGCACAGATACGCAGTATTTT.

The chain combines TRBV3-1 (or the pseudogene TRBV3-2) with TRBJ1-2, with a weak D call TRBD1 (5 bases). This CDR3 is built from 14 residues. The germline V gene encodes CDR1 LGHDT and CDR2 YNNKEL (reference sequence). The ends were cut back, 0 bases at V and 4 bases at J, with 9 bases in the middle. CDR3 residues: CASSQDMRGYGYTF. CDR3 in DNA: TGTGCCAGCAGCCAAGATATGAGGGGCTATGGCTACACCTTC.

This chain joins TRBV2 and TRBJ1-5, with a weak D call TRBD1 (5 bases). Germline-derived CDR1 and CDR2 are SNHLY and FYNNEI. With 6 bases removed from V and 0 bases from J, the gap between germline ends came to 12 bases. CDR3 length: 15 residues. The CDR3 here is CASRAGRNSNQPQHF. DNA for the CDR3: TGTGCCAGCAGAGCGGGACGGAATAGCAATCAGCCCCAGCATTTT.

V usage is TRBV9 and J usage is TRBJ1-5; D remains ambiguous. The CDR3 has 14 residues. V was cut by 2 bases and J by 6 bases, with 12 bases left in between. CDR1 SGDLS and CDR2 YYNGEE come from the germline V gene. The CDR3 DNA reads TGTGCCAGCAGCGTTAGTGAGGGATTTCAGCCCCAGCATTTT. Protein: CASSVSEGFQPQHF.

The chain carries TRBV19 and TRBJ1-1; D unresolved. Trimming took off 4 bases at V and 10 bases at J, with 10 bases between the two ends. The CDR3 totals 11 residues. CDR1 is LNHDA, CDR2 SQIVND, per germline (reference sequence). DNA of the CDR3: TGTGCCAGTAGTACAGCATCCTCAGCTTTCTTT. Translation gives CASSTASSAFF.

The V and J genes are TRBV27 and TRBJ1-6; weak D call: TRBD1 (6 bases). Per the germline V gene, CDR1 is MNHEY and CDR2 is SMNVEV (reference sequence). Trimming took 4 bases from V and 10 from J, leaving 20 bases between them. This CDR3 is built from 16 residues. The CDR3 loop is CASSSFQGGGGSPLHF. The CDR3 DNA follows: TGTGCCAGCAGTTCTTTTCAGGGAGGGGGGGGGTCACCCCTCCACTTT.

A note on this clone: At the DNA level, this CDR3 is encoded by other sequences in the same sample as well. V usage is TRBV5-6 and J usage is TRBJ2-5; D is uncertain. CDR1 is SGHDT and CDR2 is YYEEEE in the germline V gene. V shed 2 bases and J shed 4 bases, with 6 bases lying between them. The CDR3 sequence is 12 residues long. CDR3 sequence: CASSFGLETQYF. The DNA of the CDR3 is TGTGCCAGCAGCTTTGGCCTAGAGACCCAGTACTTC.

This clone was counted a few times. The V and J genes are TRBV7-9 and TRBJ1-5; TRBD1 matches 11 bases. Germline CDR1 is SEHNR and CDR2 is FQNEAQ (reference sequence). This CDR3 has 16 amino acids. J was trimmed by 7 bases and V by 2 bases; bases with no gene match: 7. CDR3: CASSLTDRGLGQPQHF. The CDR3 DNA is TGTGCCAGCAGCTTAACGGACAGGGGGCTCGGGCAGCCCCAGCATTTT.

This chain connects TRBV6-6 to TRBJ2-7; possibly TRBD2 for D (6 bases). V was cut by 5 bases and J by 4 bases, with 15 bases left in between. The CDR3 is made up of 14 amino acids. The germline V gene encodes CDR1 MNHNY and CDR2 SVGAGI (reference sequence). CDR3 loop: CASSPNLGTYEQYF. Written as DNA, the CDR3 is TGTGCCAGCAGTCCCAACCTCGGGACTTACGAGCAGTACTTC.

This clone is a singleton in its sample. The V gene is TRBV5-5, the J gene TRBJ2-2, with D unresolved. CDR3 size: 11 residues. Germline lookup yields CDR1 SGHKS and CDR2 YYEKEE (reference sequence). V was shortened by 4 bases and J by 5 bases, with 3 bases between the two germline ends. Here the CDR3 reads CASSRTGELFF. The CDR3 nucleotides read TGTGCCAGCAGCAGGACCGGGGAGCTGTTTTTT.

The V and J genes are TRBV6-5 and TRBJ2-5, with D hard to call. The CDR3 has 14 amino acids. Germline V CDR1 and CDR2: MNHEY, SVGAGI. V lost 0 bases, J lost 5 bases, and 10 bases lay in between. CDR3 loop: CASSYSGSSETQYF. CDR3 bases: TGTGCCAGCAGTTACTCCGGCAGTTCGGAGACCCAGTACTTC.

The CDR3 DNA reads TGTGCCAGTAGTATCGGACAGAATTACGAGCAGTACTTC. Encoded protein: CASSIGQNYEQYF. This rearrangement joins TRBV19 to TRBJ2-7, with a tentative D call TRBD1 (6 bases). Per the germline V gene, CDR1 is LNHDA and CDR2 is SQIVND (reference sequence). There are 13 residues in the CDR3. V was pared by 3 bases and J by 4 bases, with 10 bases between.